This T cell receptor (beta chain) is drawn from a study of shared clonotypes between healthy human individuals. There are 12 residues in the CDR3. V was cut by 1 base and J by 7 bases, with 5 bases left in between. Per germline, CDR1 SGHDT and CDR2 YYEEEE. CD8 memory pooled CD45RO+ cells and CCR7-negative CD45RA+ TemRA cells. The assay was immunoSEQ multiplex PCR, and TCRdb's table has in-frame clones only and misses some. The top ten hold 34% of the sample, which has approximately 710,000 clones, 90% seen once. The chain carries TRBV5-6 and TRBJ1-4; D not resolved. The specimen was memory CD8+ T cells from PBMCs. Regarding subset: CD45RO+ cells pooled with CCR7-negative TemRA cells. This receptor was obtained from a young man in good health. Some clones in this sample may be carry-over from other donors' samples. CDR3 protein: CASSLLFEKLFF. CDR3 coding DNA: TGTGCCAGCAGCTTGCTATTTGAAAAACTGTTTTTT.